This T cell receptor (beta chain) originates from a study of response to subunit inactivated influenza vaccine. The study, taken as a whole, reports: The authors proposed limited new T cell recruitment per seasonal influenza vaccination.

TCRdb reanalysed the RT-PCR reads using MiXCR and keeps one entry per CDR3 protein. The sample includes around 300,000 distinct CDR3 sequences, 22% of them seen just once. This CDR3 is 14 amino acids long. The V end lost 6 bases, the J end lost 0 bases, and 12 bases lay between the germline ends. Per the germline V gene, CDR1 is DFQATT and CDR2 is SNEGSKA (reference sequence). Comments on this clonotype: Antigen unknown.

The J gene is TRBJ2-1, the V gene TRBV20-1; D is possibly TRBD1 or TRBD2 (6 bases each). The TCR was taken from a man between 45 and 75 years old who received an inactivated influenza vaccine. The sample was PBMCs from blood, taken 21 months after vaccination. CDR3 sequence reads: CSASRGPSYNEQFF. The DNA of the CDR3 is TGCAGTGCCAGCCGGGGGCCCTCCTACAATGAGCAGTTCTTC.